Listed below are T cell receptor beta chains from one sample, sequenced in a study of T cells in Graves' hyperthyroidism and ophthalmopathy. TCRdb reprocessed the multiplex PCR reads via MiXCR and lists one record per CDR3 protein. In the table there are about 550,000 distinct CDR3 sequences, less than 25% of which are singletons. Sequenced material: blood. These receptors were obtained from a man aged 18 to 29 with Graves' hyperthyroidism. Each CDR3 is given with its conserved first and last residue. D genes are given only for firm matches. Expanded clones are given a class, and other clones once, few, many or no size at all.

size: many
D: NA
J: TRBJ2-7
V: TRBV28
CDR3: CASSPGPAFSYEQYF
DNA: TGTGCCAGCAGTCCGGGGCCAGCCTTCTCCTACGAGCAGTACTTC

size: many
D: TRBD1
J: TRBJ1-2
V: TRBV20-1
CDR3: CSARDPQGHLDGYTF
DNA: TGCAGTGCTAGAGACCCACAGGGGCATCTCGATGGCTACACCTTC

size: NA
D: NA
J: TRBJ1-5
V: TRBV19
CDR3: CASTSLLLSNQPQHF
DNA: TGTGCCAGTACCTCCCTACTATTGAGCAATCAGCCCCAGCATTTT

size: NA
D: TRBD2
J: TRBJ2-7
V: TRBV7-8
CDR3: CASSSKTSYSYEQYF
DNA: TGTGCCAGCAGCTCCAAGACTAGCTACTCCTACGAGCAGTACTTC

size: many
D: NA
J: TRBJ1-1
V: TRBV9
CDR3: CASSRGGNGNTEAFF
DNA: TGTGCCAGCTCACGGGGCGGGAATGGGAACACTGAAGCTTTCTTT

size: NA
D: TRBD1
J: TRBJ1-2
V: TRBV15
CDR3: CATSRTRTGGFGYTF
DNA: TGTGCCACCAGCAGGACCCGGACAGGGGGCTTTGGCTACACCTTC

size: NA
D: NA
J: TRBJ1-2
V: TRBV20-1
CDR3: CSASNFRDYGYTF
DNA: TGCAGTGCTAGTAATTTCCGGGACTATGGCTACACCTTC

size: many
D: NA
J: TRBJ2-7
V: TRBV9
CDR3: CASSVGLFGYEQYF
DNA: TGTGCCAGCAGCGTAGGGCTCTTTGGCTACGAGCAGTACTTC

size: few
D: NA
J: TRBJ1-2
V: TRBV12-3/TRBV12-4
CDR3: CASSLTEEETRGGYTF
DNA: TGTGCCAGCAGTTTGACCGAGGAGGAGACCCGGGGTGGCTACACCTTC

size: NA
D: TRBD1
J: TRBJ1-5
V: TRBV27
CDR3: CASSPDRATKPQHF
DNA: TGTGCCAGCAGTCCGGACAGGGCGACCAAGCCCCAGCATTTT

size: NA
D: NA
J: TRBJ2-4
V: TRBV4-1
CDR3: CASSPVDQGIQNIQYF
DNA: TGCGCCAGCAGCCCAGTAGACCAGGGGATCCAAAACATTCAGTACTTC

size: many
D: NA
J: TRBJ2-4
V: TRBV12-3/TRBV12-4
CDR3: CASSPHTSEFMAKNIQYF
DNA: TGTGCCAGCAGCCCCCACACCTCCGAATTTATGGCCAAAAACATTCAGTACTTC

size: NA
D: TRBD1
J: TRBJ2-5
V: TRBV10-3
CDR3: CASMDRGETQYF
DNA: TGTGCCAGTATGGACAGGGGTGAGACCCAGTACTTC

size: NA
D: TRBD1
J: TRBJ2-7
V: TRBV20-1
CDR3: CSAESPGTGFYEQYF
DNA: TGCAGTGCCGAATCTCCCGGGACAGGATTCTACGAGCAGTACTTC

size: NA
D: TRBD1
J: TRBJ2-7
V: TRBV2
CDR3: CASSEDRGGDEQYF
DNA: TGTGCCAGCAGTGAGGACAGGGGGGGGGACGAGCAGTACTTC

size: many
D: NA
J: TRBJ1-3
V: TRBV6-4
CDR3: CASSDRGGNTIYF
DNA: TGTGCCAGCAGTGACCGAGGCGGAAACACCATATATTTT

size: many
D: NA
J: TRBJ2-7
V: TRBV20-1
CDR3: CSAKSGSGGWEYF
DNA: TGCAGTGCTAAATCGGGTAGCGGTGGATGGGAGTACTTC

size: few
D: NA
J: TRBJ1-5
V: TRBV4-1
CDR3: CASSQVVGLRQPQHF
DNA: TGCGCCAGCAGCCAAGTCGTCGGGTTGCGTCAGCCCCAGCACTTT

size: many
D: NA
J: TRBJ1-5
V: TRBV15
CDR3: CATSSQGLWESNQPQHF
DNA: TGTGCCACCAGCAGTCAAGGCCTATGGGAGAGCAATCAGCCCCAGCATTTT

size: many
D: TRBD1
J: TRBJ2-7
V: TRBV12-3/TRBV12-4
CDR3: CASSFGQGLSEQYF
DNA: TGTGCCAGCAGTTTCGGACAGGGCCTTTCCGAGCAGTACTTC

size: NA
D: NA
J: TRBJ2-7
V: TRBV20-1
CDR3: CSASMRGRSYEQYF
DNA: TGCAGTGCTAGTATGCGAGGACGGAGCTACGAGCAGTACTTC

size: many
D: NA
J: TRBJ1-1
V: TRBV27
CDR3: CASSLSRNTEAFF
DNA: TGTGCCAGCAGTTTATCCAGGAACACTGAAGCTTTCTTT

size: many
D: TRBD1
J: TRBJ2-2
V: TRBV6-1
CDR3: CARQGVNGELFF
DNA: TGTGCCAGACAGGGGGTTAACGGGGAGCTGTTTTTT

size: few
D: TRBD1
J: TRBJ1-2
V: TRBV18
CDR3: CASSPGPTGADTF
DNA: TGTGCCAGCTCACCCGGACCGACAGGGGCGGACACCTTC

size: few
D: NA
J: TRBJ1-1
V: TRBV12-3/TRBV12-4
CDR3: CASSLDRQQAFF
DNA: TGTGCCAGCAGTTTAGATAGGCAACAAGCTTTCTTT

size: NA
D: TRBD1
J: TRBJ2-3
V: TRBV6-2/TRBV6-3
CDR3: CASRFDRGTDTQYF
DNA: TGTGCCAGCAGGTTTGACAGGGGCACAGATACGCAGTATTTT

size: many
D: NA
J: TRBJ2-7
V: TRBV28
CDR3: CASSLWGGRSYEQYF
DNA: TGTGCCAGCAGTTTATGGGGGGGCAGGTCCTACGAGCAGTACTTC

size: many
D: NA
J: TRBJ2-5
V: TRBV20-1
CDR3: CSARVMTGKGETQYF
DNA: TGCAGTGCTAGAGTTATGACGGGAAAGGGGGAGACCCAGTACTTC

size: NA
D: NA
J: TRBJ1-3
V: TRBV12-3/TRBV12-4
CDR3: CASSRGQASSGNTIYF
DNA: TGTGCCAGCAGTCGGGGGCAGGCGTCCTCTGGAAACACCATATATTTT